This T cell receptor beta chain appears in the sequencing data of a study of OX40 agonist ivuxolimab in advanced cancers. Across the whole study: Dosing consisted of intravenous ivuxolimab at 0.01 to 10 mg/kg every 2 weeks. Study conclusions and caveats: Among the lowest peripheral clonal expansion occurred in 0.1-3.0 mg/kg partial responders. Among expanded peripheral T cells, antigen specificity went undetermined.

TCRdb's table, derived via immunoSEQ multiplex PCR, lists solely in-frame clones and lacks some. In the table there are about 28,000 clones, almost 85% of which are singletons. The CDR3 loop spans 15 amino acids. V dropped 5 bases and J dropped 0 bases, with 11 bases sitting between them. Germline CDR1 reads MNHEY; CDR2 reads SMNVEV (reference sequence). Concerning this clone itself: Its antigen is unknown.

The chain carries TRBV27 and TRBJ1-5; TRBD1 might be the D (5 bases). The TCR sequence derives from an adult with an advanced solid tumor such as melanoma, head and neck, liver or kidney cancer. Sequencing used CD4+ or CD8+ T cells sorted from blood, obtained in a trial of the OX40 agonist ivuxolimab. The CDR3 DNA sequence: TGTGCCAGCAGTCCACGGGGGGGTAGCAATCAGCCCCAGCATTTT. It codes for CASSPRGGSNQPQHF.